This is a list of T cell receptor beta chains from one sample in a study of cytomegalovirus exposure and HLA in healthy donors. This table comes from immunoSEQ multiplex PCR, and its TCRdb copy is limited to in-frame clones, with some not included. The table has approximately 110,000 clones, about 80% seen once. Sequenced input: PBMCs. Receptors were obtained from a man between 40 and 49 years old in good health and CMV-seropositive. Both conserved end residues are part of each CDR3. A D gene is named only where the DNA matches it firmly. The size field is filled for only some rows; it gives once, few, many or a size class.

size	V	J	D	CDR3	DNA
NA	TRBV6-5	TRBJ1-5	TRBD1	CASSYSRTGAQPQHF	TGTGCCAGCAGTTACTCCCGGACAGGGGCTCAGCCCCAGCATTTT
few	TRBV9	TRBJ2-6	NA	CASSVGGFSGANGLTF	TGTGCCAGCAGCGTAGGGGGTTTCTCTGGGGCCAACGGCCTGACTTTC
NA	TRBV6-6	TRBJ1-2	TRBD1	CASRFDRGLVYGYTF	TGTGCCAGCAGATTCGACAGGGGGCTAGTGTACGGCTACACCTTC
NA	TRBV5-1	TRBJ1-2	NA	CASSLQQANVYGYTF	TGCGCCAGCAGCTTGCAACAGGCTAACGTCTATGGCTACACCTTC
NA	TRBV11-2	TRBJ1-6	NA	CASSLERDSPLHF	TGTGCCAGCAGCTTAGAACGGGATTCACCCCTCCACTTT
few	TRBV7-2	TRBJ2-7	TRBD2	CASSSELLAGGGEQYF	TGTGCCAGCAGCTCAGAATTACTAGCGGGAGGGGGCGAGCAGTACTTC
few	TRBV7-9	TRBJ1-5	NA	CASSLDGLPPQHF	TGTGCCAGCAGCTTAGACGGGTTACCGCCCCAGCATTTT
NA	TRBV4-2	TRBJ1-4	TRBD1	CASSQEGGRGLRGEKLFF	TGTGCCAGCAGCCAAGAGGGGGGCAGGGGGCTGAGGGGTGAAAAACTGTTTTTT
NA	TRBV7-3	TRBJ2-2	TRBD2	CASSLIAAGGVGELFF	TGTGCCAGCAGCTTAATTGCTGCGGGAGGGGTCGGGGAGCTGTTTTTT
few	TRBV9	TRBJ2-1	NA	CASSVDTSYNEQFF	TGTGCCAGCAGCGTTGACACCTCCTACAATGAGCAGTTCTTC
NA	TRBV4-3	TRBJ2-2	TRBD2	CASGGLAGGPGTGELFF	TGCGCCAGCGGAGGACTAGCGGGGGGGCCGGGGACCGGGGAGCTGTTTTTT
NA	TRBV15	TRBJ1-2	TRBD1	CATSSPTGRLSGYTF	TGTGCCACCAGCTCCCCGACAGGGCGACTCAGCGGCTACACCTTC
NA	TRBV4-3	TRBJ2-7	NA	CASSQDYSRVMHYEQYF	TGCGCCAGCAGCCAAGATTATTCGCGGGTCATGCACTACGAGCAGTACTTC
NA	TRBV2	TRBJ1-2	TRBD1	CALRRDRGRTNYGYTF	TGTGCTCTCAGGCGGGACAGAGGCCGTACCAACTATGGCTACACCTTC
NA	TRBV13	TRBJ1-1	NA	CASSLGTPEAFF	TGTGCCAGCAGCTTAGGTACACCTGAAGCTTTCTTT
NA	TRBV9	TRBJ1-3	NA	CASSGFSSGNTIYF	TGTGCCAGCAGCGGGTTCAGCTCTGGAAACACCATATATTTT
NA	TRBV15	TRBJ2-5	TRBD2	CATSRASGGSAQYF	TGTGCCACCAGCAGAGCTAGCGGGGGGTCCGCCCAGTACTTC
NA	TRBV19	TRBJ2-6	TRBD1	CATRTGTGANGLTF	TGTGCCACCAGGACAGGAACCGGGGCCAACGGCCTGACTTTC
NA	TRBV29-1	TRBJ2-7	NA	CSVIGGSSYEQYF	TGCAGCGTTATTGGTGGCAGTTCCTACGAGCAGTACTTC
NA	TRBV2	TRBJ1-1	TRBD1	CASSGQEGTEAFF	TGTGCCAGCAGCGGACAGGAGGGCACTGAAGCTTTCTTT
NA	TRBV6-1	TRBJ1-1	TRBD1	CASSMGQLNTEAFF	TGTGCCAGCAGTATGGGACAGTTGAACACTGAAGCTTTCTTT
NA	TRBV5-1	TRBJ1-3	NA	CASSFGGLPQSGNTIYF	TGCGCCAGCAGCTTCGGGGGACTACCCCAATCTGGAAACACCATATATTTT
NA	TRBV28	TRBJ2-5	NA	CASSFTGLQETQYF	TGTGCCAGCAGTTTTACAGGGCTCCAAGAGACCCAGTACTTC
NA	TRBV28	TRBJ2-7	NA	CASSTLGQGGSLEQYF	TGTGCCAGCAGTACCCTAGGGCAGGGGGGTTCCCTCGAGCAGTACTTC
NA	TRBV27	TRBJ2-7	TRBD2	CASLRREGSTREQYF	TGTGCCAGCCTTAGGCGGGAGGGCTCTACGCGCGAGCAGTACTTC
NA	TRBV10-3	TRBJ2-6	TRBD1	CAISDPSGGSGANVLTF	TGTGCCATCAGTGACCCTTCAGGGGGCTCCGGGGCCAACGTCCTGACTTTC
few	TRBV19	TRBJ2-7	TRBD2	CASSTRISGGAYEQYF	TGTGCCAGTAGTACAAGGATAAGCGGGGGAGCCTACGAGCAGTACTTC
NA	TRBV7-3	TRBJ2-7	NA	CASSFEKMSEQYF	TGTGCCAGCAGCTTCGAGAAGATGAGCGAGCAGTACTTC
NA	TRBV5-6	TRBJ1-3	NA	CASSPPGRGNTIYF	TGTGCCAGCAGCCCACCAGGGCGTGGAAACACCATATATTTT
NA	TRBV29-1	TRBJ2-7	NA	CSVEVRAYEQYF	TGCAGCGTTGAAGTCAGGGCCTACGAGCAGTACTTC
NA	TRBV18	TRBJ2-1	TRBD2	CASSPRTSGRTYNEQFF	TGTGCCAGCTCACCAAGGACTAGCGGGAGAACCTACAATGAGCAGTTCTTC
NA	TRBV2	TRBJ2-2	NA	CASSEPGGASTGELFF	TGTGCCAGCAGTGAGCCGGGGGGCGCATCCACCGGGGAGCTGTTTTTT
NA	TRBV4-2	TRBJ2-2	NA	CASSQDPGQRGTGELFF	TGTGCCAGCAGCCAAGATCCCGGACAGCGGGGCACCGGGGAGCTGTTTTTT
few	TRBV27	TRBJ2-7	TRBD2	CASSEIAGPYEQYF	TGTGCCAGCAGTGAAATAGCGGGTCCCTACGAGCAGTACTTC
NA	TRBV9	TRBJ2-2	TRBD2	CASSAGASGLVGELFF	TGTGCCAGCAGCGCCGGAGCTAGCGGGCTGGTCGGGGAGCTGTTTTTT
NA	TRBV5-4	TRBJ2-1	TRBD2	CASSLVASGGQFF	TGTGCCAGCAGCTTGGTTGCTAGCGGTGGACAGTTCTTC
NA	TRBV28	TRBJ1-2	NA	CASSLGQNYGYTF	TGTGCCAGCAGTTTAGGGCAGAACTATGGCTACACCTTC
NA	TRBV5-5	TRBJ2-5	TRBD1	CASSLESGGSETQYF	TGTGCCAGCAGCTTGGAGTCAGGGGGCTCGGAGACCCAGTACTTC
NA	TRBV6-5	TRBJ2-3	NA	CASAESARTDTQYF	TGTGCCAGCGCGGAGTCGGCCCGCACAGATACGCAGTATTTT
NA	TRBV5-8	TRBJ2-1	TRBD2	CASSLSGLAGDEQFF	TGTGCCAGCAGCTTGTCGGGACTAGCGGGGGATGAGCAGTTCTTC
NA	TRBV7-8	TRBJ2-7	NA	CASSPQDLYEQYF	TGTGCCAGCAGCCCACAGGACCTATACGAGCAGTACTTC
NA	TRBV9	TRBJ2-1	NA	CASSVGVVAAYNEQFF	TGTGCCAGCAGCGTAGGGGTGGTAGCGGCGTACAATGAGCAGTTCTTC
NA	TRBV30	TRBJ2-3	NA	CAWTKGLSTDTQYF	TGTGCCTGGACTAAGGGACTCAGCACAGATACGCAGTATTTT
once	TRBV7-2	TRBJ1-4	TRBD1	CASSLEWTGWDEKLFF	TGTGCCAGCAGCCTCGAATGGACAGGGTGGGATGAAAAACTGTTTTTT